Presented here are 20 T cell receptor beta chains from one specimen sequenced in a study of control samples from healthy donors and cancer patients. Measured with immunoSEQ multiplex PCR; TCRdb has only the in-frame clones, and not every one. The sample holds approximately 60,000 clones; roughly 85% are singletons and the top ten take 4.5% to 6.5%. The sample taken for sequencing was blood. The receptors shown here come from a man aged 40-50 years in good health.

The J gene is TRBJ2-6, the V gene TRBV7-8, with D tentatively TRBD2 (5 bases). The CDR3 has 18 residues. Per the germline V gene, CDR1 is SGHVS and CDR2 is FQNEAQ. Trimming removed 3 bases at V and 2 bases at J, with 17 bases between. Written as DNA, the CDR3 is TGTGCCAGCAGCTTTAGAGGGTCTAAGGAGACTGGGGCCAACGTCCTGACTTTC. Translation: CASSFRGSKETGANVLTF.

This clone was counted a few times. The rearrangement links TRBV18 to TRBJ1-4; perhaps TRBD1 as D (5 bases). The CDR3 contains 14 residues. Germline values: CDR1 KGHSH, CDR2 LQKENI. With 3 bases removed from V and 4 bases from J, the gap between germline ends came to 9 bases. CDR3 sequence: CASSPSGFNEKLFF. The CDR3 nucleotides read TGTGCCAGCTCACCGTCAGGGTTTAATGAAAAACTGTTTTTT. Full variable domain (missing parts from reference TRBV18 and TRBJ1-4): NAGVMQNPRHLVRRRGQEARLRCSPMKGHSHVYWYRQLPEEGLKFMVYLQKENIIDESGMPKERFSAEFPKEGPSILRIQQVVRGDSAAYFCASSPSGFNEKLFFGSGTQLSVL.

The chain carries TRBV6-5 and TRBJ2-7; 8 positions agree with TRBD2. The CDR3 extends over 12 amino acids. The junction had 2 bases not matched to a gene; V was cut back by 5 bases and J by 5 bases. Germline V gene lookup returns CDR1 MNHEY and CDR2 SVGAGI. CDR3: CASSRGGDEQYF. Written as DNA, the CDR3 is TGTGCCAGCAGTCGGGGGGGGGACGAGCAGTACTTC.

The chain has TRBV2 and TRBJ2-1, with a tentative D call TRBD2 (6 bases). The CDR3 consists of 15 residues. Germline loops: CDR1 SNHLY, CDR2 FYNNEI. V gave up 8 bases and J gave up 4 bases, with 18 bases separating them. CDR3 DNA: TGTGCCAGCCCGCCCGGGGGAGACCTATACAATGAGCAGTTCTTC. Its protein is CASPPGGDLYNEQFF.

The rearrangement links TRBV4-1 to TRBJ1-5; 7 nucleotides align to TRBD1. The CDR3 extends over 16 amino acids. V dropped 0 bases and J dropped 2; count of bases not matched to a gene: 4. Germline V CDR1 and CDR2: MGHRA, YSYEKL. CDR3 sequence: CASSQEAGGGNQPQHF. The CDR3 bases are TGCGCCAGCAGCCAAGAGGCAGGGGGAGGCAATCAGCCCCAGCATTTT.

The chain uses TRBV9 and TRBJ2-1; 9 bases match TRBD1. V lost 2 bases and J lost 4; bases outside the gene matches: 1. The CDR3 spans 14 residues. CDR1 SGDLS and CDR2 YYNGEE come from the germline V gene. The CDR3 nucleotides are TGTGCCAGCAGCGTGGGGACAGGGTACAATGAGCAGTTCTTC. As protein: CASSVGTGYNEQFF.

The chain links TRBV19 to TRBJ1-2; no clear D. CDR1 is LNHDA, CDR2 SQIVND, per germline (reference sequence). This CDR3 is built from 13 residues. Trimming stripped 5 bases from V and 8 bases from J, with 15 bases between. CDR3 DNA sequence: TGTGCCAGTAGTGACGGCCAAACTAGGGGCTACACCTTC. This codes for CASSDGQTRGYTF. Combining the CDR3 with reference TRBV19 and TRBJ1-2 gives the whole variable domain DGGITQSPKYLFRKEGQNVTLSCEQNLNHDAMYWYRQDPGQGLRLIYYSQIVNDFQKGDIAEGYSVSREKKESFPLTVTSAQKNPTAFYLCASSDGQTRGYTFGSGTRLTVV.

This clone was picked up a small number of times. CDR3 sequence (DNA): TGTGCCAGCAGCCGAAAAGGTCTTGCAACCCTGAACACTGAAGCTTTCTTT. Translating gives CASSRKGLATLNTEAFF. The chain links TRBV7-9 to TRBJ1-1; D unclear. The V end lost 5 bases, the J end lost 0 bases, and 19 bases lay between the germline ends. This CDR3 has 17 residues. Germline V gene sequence: CDR1 SEHNR, CDR2 FQNEAQ (reference sequence).

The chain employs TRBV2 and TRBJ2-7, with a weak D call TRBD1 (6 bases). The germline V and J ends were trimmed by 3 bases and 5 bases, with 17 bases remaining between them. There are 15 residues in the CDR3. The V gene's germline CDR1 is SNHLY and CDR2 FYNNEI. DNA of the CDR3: TGTGCCAGCAGTGAGAACAGGGAAATCTTCAACGAGCAGTACTTC. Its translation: CASSENREIFNEQYF.

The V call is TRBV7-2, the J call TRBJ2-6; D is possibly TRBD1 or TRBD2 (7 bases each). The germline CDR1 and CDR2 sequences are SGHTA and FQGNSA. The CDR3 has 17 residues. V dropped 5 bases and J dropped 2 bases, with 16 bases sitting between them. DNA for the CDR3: TGTGCCAGCAGCCCAGGGGGGGCGATCGCTGGGGCCAACGTCCTGACTTTC. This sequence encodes CASSPGGAIAGANVLTF.

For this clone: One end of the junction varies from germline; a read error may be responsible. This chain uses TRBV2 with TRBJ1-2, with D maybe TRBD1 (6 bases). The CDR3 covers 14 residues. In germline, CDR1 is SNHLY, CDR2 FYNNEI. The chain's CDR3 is CASREETGAYGYTF. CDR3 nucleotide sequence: TGTGCCAGCAGGGAAGAGACAGGAGCCTATGGCTACACCTTC.

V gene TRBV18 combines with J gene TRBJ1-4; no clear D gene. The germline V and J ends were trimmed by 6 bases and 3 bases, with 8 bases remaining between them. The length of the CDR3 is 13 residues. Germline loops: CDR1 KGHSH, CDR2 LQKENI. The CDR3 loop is CASSPGSNEKLFF. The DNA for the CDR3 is TGTGCCAGCTCCCCCGGGTCTAATGAAAAACTGTTTTTT.

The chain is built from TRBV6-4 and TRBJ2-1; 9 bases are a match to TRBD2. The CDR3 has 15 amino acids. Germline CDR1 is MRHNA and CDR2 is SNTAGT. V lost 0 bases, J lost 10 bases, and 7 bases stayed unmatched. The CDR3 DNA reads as TGTGCCAGCAGTGACTCGGAGACTAGCGGACCAGAGCAGTTCTTC. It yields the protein CASSDSETSGPEQFF.

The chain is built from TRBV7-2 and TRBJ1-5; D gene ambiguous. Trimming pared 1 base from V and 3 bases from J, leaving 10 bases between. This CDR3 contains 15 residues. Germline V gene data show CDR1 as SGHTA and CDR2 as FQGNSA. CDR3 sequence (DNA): TGTGCCAGCAGCTTAGTAGGTCAGGACAATCAGCCCCAGCATTTT. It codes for CASSLVGQDNQPQHF.

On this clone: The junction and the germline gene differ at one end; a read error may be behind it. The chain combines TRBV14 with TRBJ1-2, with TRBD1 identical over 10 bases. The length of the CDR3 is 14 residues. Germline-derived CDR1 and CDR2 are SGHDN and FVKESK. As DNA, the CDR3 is TGTGCCAGCAGTCGTCAGACAGGGGGCTATGGCTGCACCTTC. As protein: CASSRQTGGYGCTF.

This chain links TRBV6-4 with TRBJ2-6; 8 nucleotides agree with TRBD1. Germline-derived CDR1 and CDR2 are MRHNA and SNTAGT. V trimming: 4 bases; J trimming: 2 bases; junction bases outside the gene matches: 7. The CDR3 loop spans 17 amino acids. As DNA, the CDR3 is TGTGCCAGCAGTGGGGACACAGGGGGAACTGGGGCCAACGTCCTGACTTTC. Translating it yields CASSGDTGGTGANVLTF.

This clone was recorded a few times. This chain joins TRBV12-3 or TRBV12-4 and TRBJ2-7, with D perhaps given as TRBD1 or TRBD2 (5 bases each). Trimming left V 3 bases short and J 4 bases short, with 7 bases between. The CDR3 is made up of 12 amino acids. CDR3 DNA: TGTGCCAGCAGTTTTGAGGGGTACGAGCAGTACTTC. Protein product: CASSFEGYEQYF.

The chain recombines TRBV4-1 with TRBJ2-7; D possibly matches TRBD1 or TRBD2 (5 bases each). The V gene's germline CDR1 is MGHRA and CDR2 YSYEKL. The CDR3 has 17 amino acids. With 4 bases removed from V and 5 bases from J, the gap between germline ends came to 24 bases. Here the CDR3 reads CASSRSGATSSTHEQYF. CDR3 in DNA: TGCGCCAGCAGCCGATCCGGGGCTACCTCTAGTACCCACGAGCAGTACTTC.

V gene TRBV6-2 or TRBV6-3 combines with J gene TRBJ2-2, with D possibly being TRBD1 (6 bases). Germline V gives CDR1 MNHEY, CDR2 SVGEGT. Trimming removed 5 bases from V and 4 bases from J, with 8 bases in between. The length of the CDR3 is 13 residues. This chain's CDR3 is CASSNRATGELFF. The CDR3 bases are TGTGCCAGCAGTAACAGGGCCACCGGGGAGCTGTTTTTT.

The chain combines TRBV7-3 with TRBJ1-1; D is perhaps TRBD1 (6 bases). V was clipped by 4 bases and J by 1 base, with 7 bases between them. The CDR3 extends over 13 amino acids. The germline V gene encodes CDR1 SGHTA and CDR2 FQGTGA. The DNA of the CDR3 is TGTGCCAGCAGCTGGGACAAGAACACTGAAGCTTTCTTT. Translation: CASSWDKNTEAFF.